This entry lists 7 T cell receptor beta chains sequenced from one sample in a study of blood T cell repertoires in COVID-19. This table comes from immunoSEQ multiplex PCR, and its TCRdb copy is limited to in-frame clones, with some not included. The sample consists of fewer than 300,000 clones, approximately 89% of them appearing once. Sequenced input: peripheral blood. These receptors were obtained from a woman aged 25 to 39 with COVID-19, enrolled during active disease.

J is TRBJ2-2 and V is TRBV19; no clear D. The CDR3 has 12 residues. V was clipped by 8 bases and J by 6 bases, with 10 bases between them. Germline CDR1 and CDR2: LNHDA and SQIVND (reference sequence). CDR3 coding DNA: TGTGCCAGTTCGAGAGTCTCCGGGGAGCTGTTTTTT. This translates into CASSRVSGELFF.

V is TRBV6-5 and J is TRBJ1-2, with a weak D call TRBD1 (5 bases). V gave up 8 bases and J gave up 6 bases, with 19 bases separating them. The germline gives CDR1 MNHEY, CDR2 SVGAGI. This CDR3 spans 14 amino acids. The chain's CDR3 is CASVQGLGVHGYTF. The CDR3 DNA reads TGTGCCAGCGTCCAGGGTTTAGGAGTTCATGGCTACACCTTC.

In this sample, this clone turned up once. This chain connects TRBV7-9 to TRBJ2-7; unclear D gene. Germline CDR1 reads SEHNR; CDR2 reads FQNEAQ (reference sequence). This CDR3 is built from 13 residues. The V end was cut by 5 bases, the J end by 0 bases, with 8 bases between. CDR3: CASSEGASYEQYF. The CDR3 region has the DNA TGTGCCAGCAGCGAAGGAGCCTCCTACGAGCAGTACTTC. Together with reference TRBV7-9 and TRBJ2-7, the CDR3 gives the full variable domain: DTGVSQNPRHKITKRGQNVTFRCDPISEHNRLYWYRQTLGQGPEFLTYFQNEAQLEKSRLLSDRFSAERPKGSFSTLEIQRTEQGDSAMYLCASSEGASYEQYFGPGTRLTVT.

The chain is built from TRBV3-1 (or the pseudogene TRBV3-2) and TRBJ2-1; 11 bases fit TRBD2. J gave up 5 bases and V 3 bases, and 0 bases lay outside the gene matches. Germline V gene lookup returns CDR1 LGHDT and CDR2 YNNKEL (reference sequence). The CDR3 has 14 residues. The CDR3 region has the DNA TGTGCCAGCAGCCAGACTAGCGGGAACAATGAGCAGTTCTTC. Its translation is CASSQTSGNNEQFF.

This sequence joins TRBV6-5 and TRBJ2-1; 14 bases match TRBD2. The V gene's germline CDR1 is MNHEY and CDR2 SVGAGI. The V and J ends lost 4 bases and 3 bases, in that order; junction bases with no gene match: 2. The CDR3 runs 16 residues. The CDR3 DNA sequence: TGTGCCAGCAGTTCGGGACTAGCGGGGGACTACAATGAGCAGTTCTTC. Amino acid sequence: CASSSGLAGDYNEQFF.

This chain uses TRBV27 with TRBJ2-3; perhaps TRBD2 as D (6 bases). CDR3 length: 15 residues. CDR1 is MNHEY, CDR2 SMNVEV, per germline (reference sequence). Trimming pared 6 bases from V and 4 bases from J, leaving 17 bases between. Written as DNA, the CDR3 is TGTGCCAGCAGCCGACGGGGGATTGATGCAGATACGCAGTATTTT. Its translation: CASSRRGIDADTQYF.

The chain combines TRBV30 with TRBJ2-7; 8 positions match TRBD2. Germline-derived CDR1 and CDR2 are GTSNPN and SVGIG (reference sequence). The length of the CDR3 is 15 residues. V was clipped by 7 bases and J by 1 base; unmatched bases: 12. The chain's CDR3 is CASRGGTASSYEQYF. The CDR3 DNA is TGTGCCTCTCGGGGGGGGACGGCTTCATCCTACGAGCAGTACTTC.